The 7 T cell receptor beta chains in this list originate from one sample, sequenced in a study of blood T cell repertoires in COVID-19. Libraries were prepared by immunoSEQ multiplex PCR; TCRdb keeps only in-frame clonotypes and omits some of them. Here the sample spans under 85,000 clones, about 80% being singletons. Specimen: peripheral blood. These receptors were collected from a man between 25 and 39 years old with COVID-19, enrolled during active disease.

The chain has TRBV10-3 and TRBJ1-1; possibly TRBD1 for D (5 bases). V was clipped by 2 bases and J by 2 bases, with 9 bases between them. This CDR3 is built from 14 residues. CDR1 is ENHRY and CDR2 is SYGVKD in the germline V gene. CDR3 sequence: CAISERQSNTEAFF. The CDR3 DNA follows: TGTGCCATCAGTGAGAGACAGAGTAACACTGAAGCTTTCTTT.

This clone was observed once. This sequence joins TRBV4-3 and TRBJ2-3; TRBD2 is a possible D gene (5 bases). This CDR3 comprises 15 residues. The germline V gene encodes CDR1 LGHNA and CDR2 YSLEER. The V end was cut by 0 bases, the J end by 4 bases, with 11 bases between. CDR3 region: CASSQDGSGADTQYF. CDR3 in DNA: TGCGCCAGCAGCCAAGATGGGAGTGGGGCAGATACGCAGTATTTT.

This clone was detected only a few times. The chain employs TRBV19 and TRBJ2-7, with D tentatively TRBD1 (8 bases). V lost 3 bases to trimming and J lost 3 bases, with 18 bases between them. The CDR3 has 16 residues. Germline CDR1 reads LNHDA; CDR2 reads SQIVND (reference sequence). The CDR3 DNA reads as TGTGCCAGTAGTATGGGGGGGACAGGACGTGGCTACGAGCAGTACTTC. As protein: CASSMGGTGRGYEQYF.

Note on this clone: Other DNA sequences from this sample encode an identical CDR3 as well. The J gene is TRBJ1-5, the V gene TRBV28; no reliable D call. CDR1 is MDHEN, CDR2 SYDVKM, per germline. There are 15 residues in the CDR3. Trimming cost V 3 bases and J 2 bases, with 11 bases left between them. CDR3 protein: CASSLGGGGNQPQHF. For the CDR3, the DNA is TGTGCCAGCAGTTTGGGAGGCGGTGGCAATCAGCCCCAGCATTTT. Combining the CDR3 with reference TRBV28 and TRBJ1-5 gives the whole variable domain DVKVTQSSRYLVKRTGEKVFLECVQDMDHENMFWYRQDPGLGLRLIYFSYDVKMKEKGDIPEGYSVSREKKERFSLILESASTNQTSMYLCASSLGGGGNQPQHFGDGTRLSIL.

V is TRBV16 and J is TRBJ1-5; 8 bases match TRBD1. CDR3 length: 18 residues. The J segment lost 4 bases and the V segment lost 3 bases, leaving 14 bases of the junction unmatched. The germline V gene has CDR1 KGHSY and CDR2 FQNENV. The CDR3 is CASSHSLRAGQANQPQHF. Here the CDR3 DNA reads TGTGCCAGCAGCCATTCTCTGAGGGCGGGACAGGCTAATCAGCCCCAGCATTTT.

The rearrangement uses TRBV5-4 and TRBJ1-2, with 7 bases lining up with TRBD1. Unmatched junction bases numbered 5, after V lost 1 base and J lost 8 bases. Germline CDR1 and CDR2: SGHNT and YYREEE (reference sequence). This CDR3 has 13 residues. The CDR3: CASSLRTGLGYTF. The CDR3 DNA follows: TGTGCCAGCAGCTTGAGGACAGGTTTGGGCTACACCTTC.

This chain uses TRBV3-1 (or the pseudogene TRBV3-2) with TRBJ1-1; no clear D gene. Germline loops: CDR1 LGHDT, CDR2 YNNKEL (reference sequence). This CDR3 has 15 residues. The germline V and J ends were trimmed by 3 bases and 1 base, with 12 bases remaining between them. CDR3 sequence (DNA): TGTGCCAGCAGCCAGCCCTTCACCGGGAACACTGAAGCTTTCTTT. It translates to CASSQPFTGNTEAFF.